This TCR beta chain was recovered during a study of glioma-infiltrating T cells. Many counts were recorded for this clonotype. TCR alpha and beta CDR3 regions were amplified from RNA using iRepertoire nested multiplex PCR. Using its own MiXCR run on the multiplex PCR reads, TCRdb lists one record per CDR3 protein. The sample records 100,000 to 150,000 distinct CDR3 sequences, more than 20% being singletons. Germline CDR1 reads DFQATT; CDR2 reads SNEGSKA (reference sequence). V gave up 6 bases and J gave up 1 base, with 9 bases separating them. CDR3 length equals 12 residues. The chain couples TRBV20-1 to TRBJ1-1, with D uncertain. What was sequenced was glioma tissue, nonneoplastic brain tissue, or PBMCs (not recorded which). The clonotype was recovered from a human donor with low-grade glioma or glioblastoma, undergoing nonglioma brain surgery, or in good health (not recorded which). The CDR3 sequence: CSAPRGNTEAFF. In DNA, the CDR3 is TGCAGTGCCCCCCGGGGGAACACTGAAGCTTTCTTT.